The sequence of this T cell receptor beta chain was determined in a study of T cells in Graves' hyperthyroidism and ophthalmopathy. Newly diagnosed patients aged 18 to 65 had hyperthyroidism of under 2 months' duration. Based on clinical symptoms, serum thyroxine and TRAb, thyroid ultrasound and orbital computed tomography, diagnoses were reached. TCR beta CDR3 sequences were amplified from RNA transcripts. The primer set for the first-round RT-PCR of the TCR CDR3 was HTBI. TCRdb processed the multiplex PCR reads anew with MiXCR; each CDR3 protein has one entry. The top ten hold less than 4.5% of the sample, which has under 650,000 distinct CDR3 sequences, roughly 17% seen once. The J segment lost 5 bases and the V segment lost 3 bases, leaving 5 bases of the junction unmatched. There are 15 residues in the CDR3. Germline-derived CDR1 and CDR2 are LNHDA and SQIVND (reference sequence).

The specimen was blood. This chain connects TRBV19 to TRBJ2-2; TRBD1 agrees at 8 bases. This receptor was identified in a woman under 40 with Graves' hyperthyroidism. CDR3 loop: CASSILDRDTGELFF. The CDR3 region has the DNA TGTGCCAGTAGTATTTTGGACAGGGATACCGGGGAGCTGTTTTTT.